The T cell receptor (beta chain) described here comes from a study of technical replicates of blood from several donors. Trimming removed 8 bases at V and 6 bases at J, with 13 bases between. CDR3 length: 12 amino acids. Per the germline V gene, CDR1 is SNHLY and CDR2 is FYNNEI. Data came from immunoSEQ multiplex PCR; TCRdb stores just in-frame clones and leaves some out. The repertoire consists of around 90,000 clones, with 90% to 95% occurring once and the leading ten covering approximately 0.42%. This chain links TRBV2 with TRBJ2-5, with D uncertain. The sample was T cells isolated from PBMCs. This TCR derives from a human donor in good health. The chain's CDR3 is CASPSPEKTQYF. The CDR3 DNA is TGTGCCAGCCCTTCACCGGAGAAGACCCAGTACTTC.